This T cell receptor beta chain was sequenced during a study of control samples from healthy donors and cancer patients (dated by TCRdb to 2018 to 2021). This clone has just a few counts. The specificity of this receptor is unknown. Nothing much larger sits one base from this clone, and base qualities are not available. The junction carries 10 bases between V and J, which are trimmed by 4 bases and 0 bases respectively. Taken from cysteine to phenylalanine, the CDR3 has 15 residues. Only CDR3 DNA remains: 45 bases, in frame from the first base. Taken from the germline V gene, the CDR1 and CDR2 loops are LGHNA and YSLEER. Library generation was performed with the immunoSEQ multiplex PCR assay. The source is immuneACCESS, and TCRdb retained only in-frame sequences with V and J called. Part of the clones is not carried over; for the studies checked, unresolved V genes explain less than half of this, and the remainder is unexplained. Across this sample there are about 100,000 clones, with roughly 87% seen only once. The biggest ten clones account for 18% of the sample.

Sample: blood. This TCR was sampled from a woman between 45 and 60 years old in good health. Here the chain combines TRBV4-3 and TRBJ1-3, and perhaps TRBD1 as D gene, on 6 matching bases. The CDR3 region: CASSLTGNSGNTIYF. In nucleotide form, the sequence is TGCGCCAGCAGCCTGACAGGCAACTCTGGAAACACCATATATTTT.